The rows below give T cell receptor beta chains drawn from one sample of a study of early T cells in non-severe SARS-CoV-2 infection. A single record per CDR3 protein comes from TCRdb applying MiXCR to the 5' RACE reads. Among more than 60,000 distinct CDR3 sequences listed, 12% were seen once. The sequenced sample was whole blood, obtained at baseline. The receptors come from an adult who was a healthcare worker with PCR-confirmed SARS-CoV-2 infection or an uninfected control (not recorded which). The donor label of this sample is uncertain. CDR3s include the opening cysteine and the closing phenylalanine or tryptophan. Each record gives: CDR3 DNA, CDR3 protein, clone size, V gene, D gene, J gene. The D gene is left open where the match is weak. Size values are once, few and many counts, or a class for expanded clones, and some rows have none.

cdr3_nt: TGTGCCAAGGACTCAGTGGAGCACACAGATACGCAGTATTTT; cdr3_aa: CAKDSVEHTDTQYF; clone_size: medium-sized; v_call: TRBV19; d_call: .; j_call: TRBJ2-3
cdr3_nt: TGTGCCAGCAGCTTGATGAGAGAAGGGACCCAGTACTTC; cdr3_aa: CASSLMREGTQYF; clone_size: many; v_call: TRBV7-3; d_call: .; j_call: TRBJ2-5
cdr3_nt: TGCGCCAGCAGCCAAGATGACAGGGACACTGAAGCTTTCTTT; cdr3_aa: CASSQDDRDTEAFF; clone_size: .; v_call: TRBV4-1; d_call: TRBD1; j_call: TRBJ1-1
cdr3_nt: TGTGCCAGCAGCCAATCTTTTGGCTACACCTTC; cdr3_aa: CASSQSFGYTF; clone_size: few; v_call: TRBV3-1; d_call: .; j_call: TRBJ1-2
cdr3_nt: TGTGCCAGCAGCTTCATGCCAGGGGGCCCCTCTGGAAACACCATATATTTT; cdr3_aa: CASSFMPGGPSGNTIYF; clone_size: few; v_call: TRBV7-8; d_call: TRBD1; j_call: TRBJ1-3
cdr3_nt: TGTGCCTGGGGGGTCGCAAACACAGATACGCAGTATTTT; cdr3_aa: CAWGVANTDTQYF; clone_size: .; v_call: TRBV30; d_call: .; j_call: TRBJ2-3
cdr3_nt: TGTGCCAGCTCACCAACCCAGGGGGCGGGTTACAATGAGCAGTTCTTC; cdr3_aa: CASSPTQGAGYNEQFF; clone_size: .; v_call: TRBV18; d_call: TRBD1; j_call: TRBJ2-1
cdr3_nt: TGCGCCAGCAGCTCGGTACTCTCCGCGGGGGCTGAAACCCAGTACTTC; cdr3_aa: CASSSVLSAGAETQYF; clone_size: .; v_call: TRBV5-1; d_call: .; j_call: TRBJ2-5
cdr3_nt: TGTGCCAGCAGTTACTCCGGGACAGGGGGATTTAATGAGCAGTTCTTC; cdr3_aa: CASSYSGTGGFNEQFF; clone_size: .; v_call: TRBV6-5; d_call: TRBD1; j_call: TRBJ2-1
cdr3_nt: TGTGCTAGTGGTTTGGCAGGGAGAGGGTTGACTAATGAAAAACTGTTTTTT; cdr3_aa: CASGLAGRGLTNEKLFF; clone_size: .; v_call: TRBV12-5; d_call: .; j_call: TRBJ1-4
cdr3_nt: TGTGCCAGCTCACGGCAAGTAGGACAAGAGACCCAGTACTTC; cdr3_aa: CASSRQVGQETQYF; clone_size: .; v_call: TRBV18; d_call: .; j_call: TRBJ2-5
cdr3_nt: TGTGCCAGCAGCGTATACGACAGCTATGGCTACACCTTC; cdr3_aa: CASSVYDSYGYTF; clone_size: .; v_call: TRBV9; d_call: .; j_call: TRBJ1-2
cdr3_nt: TGTGCCAGCAGCCCGACGACAGTACCTTTTTCGGATACGCAGTATTTT; cdr3_aa: CASSPTTVPFSDTQYF; clone_size: many; v_call: TRBV7-3; d_call: .; j_call: TRBJ2-3
cdr3_nt: TGTGCCTGGAACACAGGGGGTGCTGAAGCTTTCTTT; cdr3_aa: CAWNTGGAEAFF; clone_size: many; v_call: TRBV30; d_call: TRBD1; j_call: TRBJ1-1
cdr3_nt: TGTGCCAGCAGTTTAGAACTGGATCACGGGAGAGTTCAGTACTTC; cdr3_aa: CASSLELDHGRVQYF; clone_size: .; v_call: TRBV12-3/TRBV12-4; d_call: .; j_call: TRBJ2-4
cdr3_nt: TGTGCCAGCAGTGATTGGGACAGAGTAGATGAAGCTTTCTTT; cdr3_aa: CASSDWDRVDEAFF; clone_size: many; v_call: TRBV2; d_call: TRBD1; j_call: TRBJ1-1
cdr3_nt: TGCAGTGCTAGAGCACCCGGGACAGGGATCTCCTATAATTCACCCCTCCACTTT; cdr3_aa: CSARAPGTGISYNSPLHF; clone_size: few; v_call: TRBV20-1; d_call: TRBD1; j_call: TRBJ1-6
cdr3_nt: TGTGCAAGTCGCTTAGGCCCAGGGACTCTTTCTGGAAACACCATATATTTT; cdr3_aa: CASRLGPGTLSGNTIYF; clone_size: many; v_call: TRBV12-2; d_call: .; j_call: TRBJ1-3
cdr3_nt: TGCAGTGCGTCGGGGGCTGGAGAGACCCAGTACTTC; cdr3_aa: CSASGAGETQYF; clone_size: few; v_call: TRBV20-1; d_call: .; j_call: TRBJ2-5
cdr3_nt: TGTGCCAGCAGCTTAAGCCTAGCGGGGGCCTATTACTTCTTC; cdr3_aa: CASSLSLAGAYYFF; clone_size: few; v_call: TRBV5-5; d_call: TRBD2; j_call: TRBJ2-1
cdr3_nt: TGCGCCAGCAGCGCGGGGGCCGGGACTAGCGGGGGAAGCACAGATACGCAGTATTTT; cdr3_aa: CASSAGAGTSGGSTDTQYF; clone_size: .; v_call: TRBV5-1; d_call: TRBD2; j_call: TRBJ2-3
cdr3_nt: TGTGCCAGCACTCTTCGGGGGCCCGTCTATGAGCAGTTCTTC; cdr3_aa: CASTLRGPVYEQFF; clone_size: .; v_call: TRBV7-2; d_call: .; j_call: TRBJ2-1
cdr3_nt: TGTGCCAGCAGCTCCCGCTGGGGGACCAAAAACATTCAGTACTTC; cdr3_aa: CASSSRWGTKNIQYF; clone_size: .; v_call: TRBV7-9; d_call: .; j_call: TRBJ2-4
cdr3_nt: TGTGCCTGGAGTGTACCCCTAGCGGGGGGGCCGAATGAGCAGTTCTTC; cdr3_aa: CAWSVPLAGGPNEQFF; clone_size: .; v_call: TRBV30; d_call: TRBD2; j_call: TRBJ2-1
cdr3_nt: TGCGCCAGCAGCCAAGGGGCAAGACGGGGTGCAACTAATGAAAAACTGTTTTTT; cdr3_aa: CASSQGARRGATNEKLFF; clone_size: .; v_call: TRBV4-3; d_call: .; j_call: TRBJ1-4
cdr3_nt: TGTGCCAGCAGTTTAAAGGGGGATACCCCTTGGAATGAGCAGTTCTTC; cdr3_aa: CASSLKGDTPWNEQFF; clone_size: .; v_call: TRBV12-3/TRBV12-4; d_call: .; j_call: TRBJ2-1
cdr3_nt: TGCAGTGCTAGGGCATTCACCGGGGAGCTGTTTTTT; cdr3_aa: CSARAFTGELFF; clone_size: many; v_call: TRBV20-1; d_call: .; j_call: TRBJ2-2
cdr3_nt: TGTGCCAGCAGCCCCGGGACAGGGGTCCAAGAGACCCAGTACTTC; cdr3_aa: CASSPGTGVQETQYF; clone_size: many; v_call: TRBV3-1; d_call: TRBD1; j_call: TRBJ2-5
cdr3_nt: TGTGCCAGCAGTTTCGCAGGGGCTGGAAACACCATATATTTT; cdr3_aa: CASSFAGAGNTIYF; clone_size: many; v_call: TRBV28; d_call: .; j_call: TRBJ1-3
cdr3_nt: TGTGCCAGCAGCCCCCGGGCCGGGGGGGCCGGGGAGCTGTTTTTT; cdr3_aa: CASSPRAGGAGELFF; clone_size: few; v_call: TRBV7-6; d_call: TRBD2; j_call: TRBJ2-2
cdr3_nt: TGCGCCAGCAGCTCAGACGTGGCCGGGACACCCCCCTTGCACGGCTACACCTTC; cdr3_aa: CASSSDVAGTPPLHGYTF; clone_size: few; v_call: TRBV5-1; d_call: .; j_call: TRBJ1-2
cdr3_nt: TGTGCCAGCAGTTTTTTCGGGAGCACAGATACGCAGTATTTT; cdr3_aa: CASSFFGSTDTQYF; clone_size: .; v_call: TRBV12-3/TRBV12-4; d_call: .; j_call: TRBJ2-3
cdr3_nt: TGTGCCAGCAGCTCTATTTCGATCCATGGCTACACCTTC; cdr3_aa: CASSSISIHGYTF; clone_size: few; v_call: TRBV6-6; d_call: .; j_call: TRBJ1-2
cdr3_nt: TGTGCCGACGGGTTTTCCCGGGGGAACACAGATACGCAGTATTTT; cdr3_aa: CADGFSRGNTDTQYF; clone_size: .; v_call: TRBV12-3/TRBV12-4; d_call: .; j_call: TRBJ2-3
cdr3_nt: TGTGCCAGCAGCCACGACAGGAACATTCAGTACTTC; cdr3_aa: CASSHDRNIQYF; clone_size: few; v_call: TRBV7-9; d_call: .; j_call: TRBJ2-4
cdr3_nt: TGTGCCAGCTCAATCCGGACAGGGGAGGATGGCTACACCTTC; cdr3_aa: CASSIRTGEDGYTF; clone_size: few; v_call: TRBV18; d_call: TRBD1; j_call: TRBJ1-2
cdr3_nt: TGCAGTGCTGGGAAAGGGTTTTCTCACGGGGAGACCCAGTACTTC; cdr3_aa: CSAGKGFSHGETQYF; clone_size: .; v_call: TRBV20-1; d_call: .; j_call: TRBJ2-5
cdr3_nt: TGTGCCAGCATAGGCCTGAACACTGAAGCTTTCTTT; cdr3_aa: CASIGLNTEAFF; clone_size: .; v_call: TRBV3-1; d_call: .; j_call: TRBJ1-1
cdr3_nt: TGCGCCAGCAGCTTTCGGACTGCTGATCACTATGGCTACACCTTC; cdr3_aa: CASSFRTADHYGYTF; clone_size: few; v_call: TRBV5-1; d_call: .; j_call: TRBJ1-2
cdr3_nt: TGCAGCGTTGTGGGCAGAGCTAACTATGGCTACACCTTC; cdr3_aa: CSVVGRANYGYTF; clone_size: .; v_call: TRBV29-1; d_call: .; j_call: TRBJ1-2
cdr3_nt: TGTGCCAGCAGCTGGAGCCGGAGTGAGCAGTTCTTC; cdr3_aa: CASSWSRSEQFF; clone_size: few; v_call: TRBV5-4; d_call: .; j_call: TRBJ2-1